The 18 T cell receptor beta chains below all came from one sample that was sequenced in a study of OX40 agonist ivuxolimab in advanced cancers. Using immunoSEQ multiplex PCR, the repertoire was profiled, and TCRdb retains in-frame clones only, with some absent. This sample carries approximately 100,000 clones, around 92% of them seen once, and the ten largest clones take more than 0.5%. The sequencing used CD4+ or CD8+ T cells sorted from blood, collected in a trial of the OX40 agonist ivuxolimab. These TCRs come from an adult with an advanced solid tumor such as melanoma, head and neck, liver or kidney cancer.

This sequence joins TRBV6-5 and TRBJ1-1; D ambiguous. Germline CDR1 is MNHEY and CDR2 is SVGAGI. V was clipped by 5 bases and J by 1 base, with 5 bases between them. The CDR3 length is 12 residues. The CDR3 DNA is TGTGCCAGCAGTGTGCGGAACACTGAAGCTTTCTTT. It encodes CASSVRNTEAFF.

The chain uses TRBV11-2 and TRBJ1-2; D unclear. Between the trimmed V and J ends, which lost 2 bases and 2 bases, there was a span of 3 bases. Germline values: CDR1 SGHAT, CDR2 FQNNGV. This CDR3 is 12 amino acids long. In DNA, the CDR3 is TGTGCCAGCAGCTTAAGCAACTATGGCTACACCTTC. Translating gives CASSLSNYGYTF. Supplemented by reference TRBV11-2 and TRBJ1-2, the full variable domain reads EAGVAQSPRYKIIEKRQSVAFWCNPISGHATLYWYQQILGQGPKLLIQFQNNGVVDDSQLPKDRFSAERLKGVDSTLKIQPAKLEDSAVYLCASSLSNYGYTFGSGTRLTVV.

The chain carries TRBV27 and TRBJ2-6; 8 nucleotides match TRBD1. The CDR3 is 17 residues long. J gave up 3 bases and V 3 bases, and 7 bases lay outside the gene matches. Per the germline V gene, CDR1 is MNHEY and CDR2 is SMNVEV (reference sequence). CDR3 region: CASSFGQGSGGANVLTF. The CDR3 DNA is TGTGCCAGCAGTTTCGGACAGGGTAGCGGTGGGGCCAACGTCCTGACTTTC.

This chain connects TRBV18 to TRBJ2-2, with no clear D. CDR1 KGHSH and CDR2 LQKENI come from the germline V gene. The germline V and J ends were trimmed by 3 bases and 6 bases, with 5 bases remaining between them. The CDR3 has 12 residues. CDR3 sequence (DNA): TGTGCCAGCTCACCTATTTCCGGGGAGCTGTTTTTT. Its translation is CASSPISGELFF.

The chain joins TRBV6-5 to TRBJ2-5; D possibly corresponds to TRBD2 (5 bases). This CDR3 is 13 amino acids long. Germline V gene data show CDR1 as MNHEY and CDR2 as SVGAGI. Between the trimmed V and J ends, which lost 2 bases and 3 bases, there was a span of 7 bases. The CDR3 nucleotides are TGTGCCAGCAGTTACCAGCGGAAAGAGACCCAGTACTTC. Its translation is CASSYQRKETQYF.

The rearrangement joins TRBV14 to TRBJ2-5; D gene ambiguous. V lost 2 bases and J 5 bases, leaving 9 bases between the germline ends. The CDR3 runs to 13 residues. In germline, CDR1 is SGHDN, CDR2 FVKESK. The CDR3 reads CASSQPPLETQYF. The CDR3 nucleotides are TGTGCCAGCAGCCAACCTCCACTTGAGACCCAGTACTTC.

CDR3 sequence reads: CASSAGQTNQPQHF. In DNA form, the CDR3 reads TGTGCCAGCAGTGCGGGACAGACCAATCAGCCCCAGCATTTT. This sequence joins TRBV6-1 and TRBJ1-5, with 7 bases matching TRBD1. The V and J ends lost 4 bases and 3 bases, in that order; junction bases with no gene match: 3. Germline CDR1 MNHNS, CDR2 SASEGT. The length of the CDR3 is 14 residues.

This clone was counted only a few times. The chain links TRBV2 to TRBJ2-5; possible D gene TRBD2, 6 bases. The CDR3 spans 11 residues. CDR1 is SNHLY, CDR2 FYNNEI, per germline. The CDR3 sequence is CAVGGRETQYF. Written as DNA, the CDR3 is TGTGCAGTGGGAGGTCGAGAGACCCAGTACTTC.

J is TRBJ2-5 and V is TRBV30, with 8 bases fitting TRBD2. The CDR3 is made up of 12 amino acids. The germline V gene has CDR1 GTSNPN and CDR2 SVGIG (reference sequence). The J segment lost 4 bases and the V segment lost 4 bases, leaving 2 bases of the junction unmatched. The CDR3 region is CAWTLAGETQYF. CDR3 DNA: TGTGCCTGGACCCTAGCGGGAGAGACCCAGTACTTC.

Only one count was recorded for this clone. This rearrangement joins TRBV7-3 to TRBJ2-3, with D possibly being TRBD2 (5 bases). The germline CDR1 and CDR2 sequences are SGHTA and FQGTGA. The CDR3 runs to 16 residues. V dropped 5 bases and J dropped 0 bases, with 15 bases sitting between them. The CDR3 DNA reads TGTGCCAGCAGCACCCCCCCGAGGGAAAGCACAGATACGCAGTATTTT. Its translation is CASSTPPRESTDTQYF.

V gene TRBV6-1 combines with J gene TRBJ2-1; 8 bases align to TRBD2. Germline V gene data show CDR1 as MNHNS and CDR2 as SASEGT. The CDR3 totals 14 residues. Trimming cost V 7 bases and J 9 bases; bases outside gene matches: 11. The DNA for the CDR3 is TGTGCCAGCAACCCAAGCGGGAGTAAGGCTGAGCAGTTCTTC. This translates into CASNPSGSKAEQFF.

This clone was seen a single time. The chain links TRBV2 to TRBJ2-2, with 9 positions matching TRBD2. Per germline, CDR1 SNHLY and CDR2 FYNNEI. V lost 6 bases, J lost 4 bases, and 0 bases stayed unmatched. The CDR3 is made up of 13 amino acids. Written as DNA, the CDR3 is TGTGCCAGCAGACTAGCGGGCACCGGGGAGCTGTTTTTT. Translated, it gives CASRLAGTGELFF.

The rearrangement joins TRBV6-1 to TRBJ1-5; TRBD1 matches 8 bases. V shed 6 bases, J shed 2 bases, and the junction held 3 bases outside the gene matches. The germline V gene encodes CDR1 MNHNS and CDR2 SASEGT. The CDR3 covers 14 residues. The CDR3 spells CASREDRGNQPQHF. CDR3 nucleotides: TGTGCCAGCAGGGAGGACAGGGGCAATCAGCCCCAGCATTTT.

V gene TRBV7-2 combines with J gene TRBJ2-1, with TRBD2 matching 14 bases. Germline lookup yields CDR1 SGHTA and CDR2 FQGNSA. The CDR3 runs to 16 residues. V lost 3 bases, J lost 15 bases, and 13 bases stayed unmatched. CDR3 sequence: CASSFQGTSGGAKLFF. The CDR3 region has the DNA TGTGCCAGCAGCTTCCAGGGGACTAGCGGGGGCGCAAAGCTGTTCTTC. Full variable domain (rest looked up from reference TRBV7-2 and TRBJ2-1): GAGVSQSPSNKVTEKGKDVELRCDPISGHTALYWYRQSLGQGLEFLIYFQGNSAPDKSGLPSDRFSAERTGGSVSTLTIQRTQQEDSAVYLCASSFQGTSGGAKLFFGPGTRLTVL.

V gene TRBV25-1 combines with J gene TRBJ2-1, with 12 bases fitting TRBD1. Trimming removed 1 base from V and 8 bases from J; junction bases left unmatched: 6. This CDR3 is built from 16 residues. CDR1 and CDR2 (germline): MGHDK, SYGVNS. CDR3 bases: TGTGCCAGCAGTGAATGGGGGACAGGGGGCGTTGATGAGCAGTTCTTC. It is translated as CASSEWGTGGVDEQFF.

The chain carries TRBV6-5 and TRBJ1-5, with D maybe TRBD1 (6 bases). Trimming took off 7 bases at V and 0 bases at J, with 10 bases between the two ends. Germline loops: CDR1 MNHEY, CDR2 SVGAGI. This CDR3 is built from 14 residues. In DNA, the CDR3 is TGTGCCAGCACCTACAGGGTTAGCAATCAGCCCCAGCATTTT. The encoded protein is CASTYRVSNQPQHF.

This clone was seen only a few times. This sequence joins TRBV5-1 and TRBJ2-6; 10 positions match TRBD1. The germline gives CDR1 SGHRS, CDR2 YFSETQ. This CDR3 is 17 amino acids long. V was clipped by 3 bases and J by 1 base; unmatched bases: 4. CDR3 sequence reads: CASSSGTGASGANVLTF. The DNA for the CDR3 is TGCGCCAGCAGCTCCGGGACAGGGGCGTCTGGGGCCAACGTCCTGACTTTC.

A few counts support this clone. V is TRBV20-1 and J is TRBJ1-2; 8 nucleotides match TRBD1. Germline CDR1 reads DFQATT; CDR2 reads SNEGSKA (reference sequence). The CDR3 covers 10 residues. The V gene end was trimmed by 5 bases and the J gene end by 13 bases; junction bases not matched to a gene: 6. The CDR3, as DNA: TGCAGTGCTGTGGACAGGGCTGGCACCTTC. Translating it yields CSAVDRAGTF.